The 30 T cell receptor beta chains below were found in one sample sequenced in a study of control samples from healthy donors and cancer patients. Sequencing was performed with immunoSEQ multiplex PCR; in TCRdb, only in-frame clones are kept and a portion is missing. The sample consists of about 120,000 clones, 88% of them appearing once. Input material: blood. The origin of the receptors is a woman in her 70s in good health.

The gene calls are TRBV5-1 and TRBJ1-3; D is undetermined. Germline V CDR1 and CDR2: SGHRS, YFSETQ. Trimming pared 2 bases from V and 0 bases from J, leaving 9 bases between. The CDR3 totals 15 residues. Written as DNA, the CDR3 is TGCGCCAGCAGCTTCGAGGGCAGCTCTGGAAACACCATATATTTT. This gives the protein CASSFEGSSGNTIYF.

This chain joins TRBV9 and TRBJ2-7; 7 bases map to TRBD1. Germline CDR1 reads SGDLS; CDR2 reads YYNGEE. J was trimmed by 1 base and V by 3 bases; bases with no gene match: 4. The CDR3 consists of 14 residues. The CDR3 loop reads CASSETGQSYEQYF. CDR3 nucleotides: TGTGCCAGCAGCGAAACGGGACAGTCCTACGAGCAGTACTTC. The full variable domain, rest sourced from reference TRBV9 and TRBJ2-7, is DSGVTQTPKHLITATGQRVTLRCSPRSGDLSVYWYQQSLDQGLQFLIQYYNGEERAKGNILERFSAQQFPDLHSELNLSSLELGDSALYFCASSETGQSYEQYFGPGTRLTVT.

The chain links TRBV19 to TRBJ2-1, with 7 bases fitting TRBD2. Trimming took 9 bases from V and 8 from J; bases not matched to a gene: 10. Germline values: CDR1 LNHDA, CDR2 SQIVND (reference sequence). The CDR3 loop spans 13 amino acids. The CDR3 loop reads CASTGGLRHEQFF. Written as DNA, the CDR3 is TGTGCCAGCACGGGGGGACTGCGTCATGAGCAGTTCTTC. Variable domain in full (rest from reference TRBV19 and TRBJ2-1): DGGITQSPKYLFRKEGQNVTLSCEQNLNHDAMYWYRQDPGQGLRLIYYSQIVNDFQKGDIAEGYSVSREKKESFPLTVTSAQKNPTAFYLCASTGGLRHEQFFGPGTRLTVL.

By sample share, this clone is medium-sized. CDR3 coding DNA: TGTGCCACCAGTGATTCGAGCGGGGGGGTGATTGATACGCAGTATTTT. Translated, it gives CATSDSSGGVIDTQYF. The V gene is TRBV24-1, the J gene TRBJ2-3; TRBD2 matches at 10 bases. Losses at the gene ends were 2 bases for V and 6 bases for J; bases not matched to a gene: 7. In germline, CDR1 is KGHDR, CDR2 SFDVKD. There are 16 residues in the CDR3.

V usage is TRBV7-2 and J usage is TRBJ2-1, with TRBD2 as a possible D gene (6 bases). The CDR3 is made up of 13 amino acids. Germline V gene sequence: CDR1 SGHTA, CDR2 FQGNSA. Trimming removed 6 bases at V and 7 bases at J, with 13 bases between. The CDR3: CASREGGRNEQFF. CDR3 in DNA: TGTGCCAGCAGGGAGGGAGGACGTAATGAGCAGTTCTTC.

This sequence joins TRBV27 and TRBJ1-1; no reliable D call. CDR1 is MNHEY and CDR2 is SMNVEV in the germline V gene (reference sequence). V lost 2 bases to trimming and J lost 5 bases, with 12 bases between them. CDR3 length equals 14 residues. CDR3 sequence: CASSLGPRGTEAFF. Here the CDR3 DNA reads TGTGCCAGCAGTTTAGGGCCCAGAGGGACTGAAGCTTTCTTT.

This clone occurred a few times. The chain carries TRBV5-5 and TRBJ1-5, with 7 bases lining up with TRBD1. Trimming cost V 5 bases and J 6 bases; bases outside gene matches: 14. CDR1 and CDR2 from the germline V gene are SGHKS and YYEKEE (reference sequence). CDR3 size: 16 residues. Written as DNA, the CDR3 is TGTGCCAGCAGTACCAATGCCGGGACAGTGCCTCAGCCCCAGCATTTT. It specifies CASSTNAGTVPQPQHF.

The CDR3 nucleotides read TGTGCCAGCAGTGAAGGCCTAGCGGCCACAGATACGCAGTATTTT. It is translated as CASSEGLAATDTQYF. The chain uses TRBV6-1 and TRBJ2-3; 7 nucleotides align to TRBD2. Germline-derived CDR1 and CDR2 are MNHNS and SASEGT. V dropped 1 base and J dropped 2; count of bases not matched to a gene: 3. The CDR3 consists of 15 residues.

V gene TRBV19 combines with J gene TRBJ2-3, with a tentative D call TRBD1 (5 bases). V lost 3 bases, J lost 4 bases, and 5 bases lay in between. The CDR3 sequence is 12 residues long. Germline CDR1 LNHDA, CDR2 SQIVND (reference sequence). In DNA form, the CDR3 reads TGTGCCAGTAGTATGGGGCCAGATACGCAGTATTTT. Translation gives CASSMGPDTQYF.

This clone was seen more than once but under ten times. The CDR3 bases are TGTGCCAGCAGCTTAGAACCTGGAGCCTACAATGAGCAGTTCTTC. Translating it yields CASSLEPGAYNEQFF. This rearrangement joins TRBV7-8 to TRBJ2-1; D uncertain. Germline loops: CDR1 SGHVS, CDR2 FQNEAQ. V lost 1 base, J lost 2 bases, and 9 bases lay in between. This CDR3 is 15 amino acids long.

The rearrangement uses TRBV5-1 and TRBJ1-1; perhaps TRBD1 as D (5 bases). The CDR3 covers 14 residues. V lost 2 bases and J 7 bases, leaving 15 bases between the germline ends. In germline, CDR1 is SGHRS, CDR2 YFSETQ. CDR3 nucleotides: TGCGCCAGCAGCTTTCGGCAGGGAGCGGTTGAAGCTTTCTTT. This sequence encodes CASSFRQGAVEAFF.

The chain has TRBV9 and TRBJ2-7; D call uncertain. The CDR3 is 14 amino acids. With 3 bases removed from V and 0 bases from J, the gap between germline ends came to 10 bases. Looked up from germline, CDR1 is SGDLS and CDR2 is YYNGEE. The CDR3 nucleotides are TGTGCCAGCAGCGCCGACGGTAGCTCCTACGAGCAGTACTTC. Its protein is CASSADGSSYEQYF. The variable domain in full, completed from reference TRBV9 and TRBJ2-7, reads DSGVTQTPKHLITATGQRVTLRCSPRSGDLSVYWYQQSLDQGLQFLIQYYNGEERAKGNILERFSAQQFPDLHSELNLSSLELGDSALYFCASSADGSSYEQYFGPGTRLTVT.

This clone was seen a few times. The sample contains more than one DNA sequence encoding this CDR3. This rearrangement joins TRBV13 to TRBJ1-3, with D hard to call. Germline V gene data show CDR1 as PRHDT and CDR2 as FYEKMQ (reference sequence). Trimming took 0 bases from V and 4 from J, leaving 7 bases between them. This CDR3 has 14 residues. The CDR3 region is CASSLGVSGNTIYF. The CDR3 DNA is TGTGCCAGCAGCTTAGGGGTGTCCGGAAACACCATATATTTT.

The J gene is TRBJ2-1, the V gene TRBV7-9, with TRBD2 matching 11 bases. Germline V lookup: CDR1 SEHNR, CDR2 FQNEAQ (reference sequence). This CDR3 comprises 18 residues. The J segment lost 1 base and the V segment lost 6 bases, leaving 11 bases of the junction unmatched. CDR3 sequence (DNA): TGTGCCAGCAGTGATCCCCTAGCGGGGGGTAGGTCCTACAATGAGCAGTTCTTC. It codes for CASSDPLAGGRSYNEQFF.

This clone was seen only once. V usage is TRBV12-5 and J usage is TRBJ2-7; 8 nucleotides match TRBD1. The germline V gene has CDR1 LGHNT and CDR2 FRNRAP. Trimming at V came to 5 bases and at J to 0 bases, leaving 9 bases not matched to a gene. This CDR3 has 16 amino acids. The DNA of the CDR3 is TGTGCTAGTGGTCAAAAGACAGGGGTCAGCTCCTACGAGCAGTACTTC. Its translation is CASGQKTGVSSYEQYF.

V gene TRBV12-5 combines with J gene TRBJ1-1; a weak D match, TRBD1 (5 bases). The V end was cut by 5 bases, the J end by 12 bases, with 19 bases between. Germline V CDR1 and CDR2: LGHNT, FRNRAP. The CDR3 totals 13 residues. CDR3: CASGPSGTMGTFF. In DNA, the CDR3 is TGTGCTAGTGGTCCCTCAGGGACTATGGGTACTTTCTTT.

The rearrangement uses TRBV6-2 or TRBV6-3 and TRBJ1-1; D may be TRBD1 (6 bases). V was cut by 0 bases and J by 5 bases, with 13 bases left in between. Germline V gene lookup returns CDR1 MNHEY and CDR2 SVGEGT. The CDR3 runs to 15 residues. DNA for the CDR3: TGTGCCAGCAGTTACTCCCGGACAGAGCGGACTGAAGCTTTCTTT. Amino acid sequence: CASSYSRTERTEAFF.

The V and J genes are TRBV5-1 and TRBJ2-2; 7 bases map to TRBD2. V was clipped by 0 bases and J by 1 base; unmatched bases: 3. The CDR3 loop spans 16 amino acids. The germline V gene encodes CDR1 SGHRS and CDR2 YFSETQ. The CDR3 sequence: CASSLVSGGNTGELFF. CDR3 in DNA: TGCGCCAGCAGCTTGGTCTCGGGGGGGAACACCGGGGAGCTGTTTTTT.

This clone was found once. The rearrangement links TRBV6-5 to TRBJ1-6, with unresolved D. V shed 7 bases and J shed 5 bases, with 9 bases lying between them. The CDR3 covers 13 residues. CDR1 MNHEY and CDR2 SVGAGI come from the germline V gene. CDR3 nucleotides: TGTGCCAGCACCAGTTCCGATAATTCACCCCTCCACTTT. Its protein product is CASTSSDNSPLHF.

This chain joins TRBV5-1 and TRBJ1-6, with D maybe TRBD1 (6 bases). The CDR3 totals 14 residues. Deletions cut 1 base from V and 8 bases from J, with 10 bases between. Germline-derived CDR1 and CDR2 are SGHRS and YFSETQ. CDR3 nucleotides: TGCGCCAGCAGCTTGCGGCCAGGGGATTCACCCCTCCACTTT. This codes for CASSLRPGDSPLHF. The variable domain in full, with the rest retrieved from reference TRBV5-1 and TRBJ1-6, is KAGVTQTPRYLIKTRGQQVTLSCSPISGHRSVSWYQQTPGQGLQFLFEYFSETQRNKGNFPGRFSGRQFSNSRSEMNVSTLELGDSALYLCASSLRPGDSPLHFGNGTRLTVT.

The CDR3 region has the DNA TGCGCCAGCACCCCAACGAGACAAGCAAATTCACCCCTCCACTTT. It codes for CASTPTRQANSPLHF. The rearrangement joins TRBV4-1 to TRBJ1-6, with no clear D. V was cut by 7 bases and J by 7 bases, with 17 bases left in between. CDR1 is MGHRA, CDR2 YSYEKL, per germline. The CDR3 loop spans 15 amino acids.

This clone was found a few times. The chain employs TRBV5-8 and TRBJ2-5; no clear D gene. Germline loops: CDR1 SGHTS, CDR2 YDEGEE. The CDR3 consists of 15 residues. Trimming cost V 4 bases and J 0 bases, with 13 bases left between them. This CDR3 is CASSHRGRNQETQYF. CDR3 DNA: TGTGCCAGCAGCCACCGAGGACGGAACCAAGAGACCCAGTACTTC.

The chain joins TRBV9 to TRBJ2-5; the D is unclear. V was clipped by 0 bases and J by 1 base, with 13 bases between them. Germline CDR1 and CDR2: SGDLS and YYNGEE. The CDR3 length is 16 residues. The CDR3 DNA is TGTGCCAGCAGCGTAGCAGGTTACTCCCTCCAAGAGACCCAGTACTTC. Its protein is CASSVAGYSLQETQYF.

This clone appeared once. The V call is TRBV6-5, the J call TRBJ2-7, with D unresolved. Per germline, CDR1 MNHEY and CDR2 SVGAGI. The CDR3 runs 14 residues. V lost 6 bases to trimming and J lost 7 bases, with 19 bases between them. This CDR3 reads CASSPSGRMGEQYF. In DNA form, the CDR3 reads TGTGCCAGCAGCCCCTCCGGAAGGATGGGAGAGCAGTACTTC.

V and J are TRBV24-1 and TRBJ2-5, with D possibly TRBD2 on 6 matching bases. The CDR3 sequence is 15 residues long. V dropped 3 bases and J dropped 6 bases, with 16 bases sitting between them. Germline CDR1 reads KGHDR; CDR2 reads SFDVKD. For the CDR3, the DNA is TGTGCCACCAGTGATCTCAGGGAAGGCGGGAAGACCCAGTACTTC. Translation gives CATSDLREGGKTQYF.

This clone was detected once. The chain links TRBV3-1 (or the pseudogene TRBV3-2) to TRBJ1-2; D is undetermined. Trimming stripped 1 base from V and 4 bases from J, with 16 bases between. Germline values: CDR1 LGHDT, CDR2 YNNKEL (reference sequence). The CDR3 extends over 16 amino acids. CDR3 amino acids: CASSQGFEGPGYGYTF. In DNA, the CDR3 is TGTGCCAGCAGCCAAGGGTTTGAGGGCCCGGGCTATGGCTACACCTTC.

The CDR3 region has the DNA TGCGCCAGCAGCCCGGGGGTTCGAACAACTAATGAAAAACTGTTTTTT. Translated: CASSPGVRTTNEKLFF. The chain couples TRBV5-1 to TRBJ1-4; D perhaps matches TRBD1 (5 bases). The CDR3 spans 16 residues. CDR1 and CDR2 (germline): SGHRS, YFSETQ. V lost 4 bases, J lost 0 bases, and 13 bases lay in between.

The CDR3 is CASSPGGSNQPQHF. The DNA for the CDR3 is TGTGCCAGCTCACCAGGTGGGAGCAATCAGCCCCAGCATTTT. This chain uses TRBV18 with TRBJ1-5; D is unresolved. V was trimmed by 2 bases and J by 1 base, leaving 6 bases between them. The V gene's germline CDR1 is KGHSH and CDR2 LQKENI. The CDR3 is made up of 14 amino acids.

About this clone itself: At one boundary the junction diverges from the germline segment, which might be a read error. The V and J genes are TRBV30 and TRBJ2-1; D unclear. The CDR3 extends over 11 amino acids. Germline lookup yields CDR1 GTSNPN and CDR2 SVGIG (reference sequence). CDR3 sequence: CAWSSSNEQFF. The CDR3 nucleotides are TGTGCCTGGAGTTCCTCCAATGAGCAGTTCTTC.

The J gene is TRBJ1-6, the V gene TRBV5-4; TRBD1 matches at 10 bases. Germline CDR1 is SGHNT and CDR2 is YYREEE (reference sequence). J lost 10 bases, V lost 4 bases, and 8 bases had no gene match. The CDR3 consists of 15 residues. The CDR3 DNA is TGTGCCAGCAGCACCGCCGGGACAGGGGACTCACCCCTCCACTTT. Translating it yields CASSTAGTGDSPLHF.